The rows below give T cell receptor beta chains drawn from one sample of a study of a mutant IDH1 vaccine in newly diagnosed glioma. Profiling relied on immunoSEQ multiplex PCR, and the TCRdb table lists in-frame clones only, not all of them. The sample lists approximately 35,000 clones, approximately 90% occurring once. No antigens are known for them. The sample consisted of PBMCs, taken from a glioma patient whose treatment included an IDH1 peptide vaccine. The receptors shown here come from a man in his forties or fifties with glioma. CDR3s include the opening cysteine and the closing phenylalanine or tryptophan. A D gene is named only where the DNA matches it firmly. A clone size is listed for some rows: how often the clone was seen (once, few, many), or a class if it is expanded.

J: TRBJ1-4; D: TRBD1; V: TRBV9; size: once; DNA: TGTGCCAGCAGCGCTAGGGGGCTTTCTAATGAAAAACTGTTTTTT; CDR3: CASSARGLSNEKLFF
J: TRBJ2-1; D: TRBD1; V: TRBV13; size: NA; DNA: TGTGCCAGCAGAGATAACTTGGACAGGGGGCGAAGGAATGAGCAGTTCTTC; CDR3: CASRDNLDRGRRNEQFF
J: TRBJ2-7; D: NA; V: TRBV6-1; size: NA; DNA: TGTGCCAGCAGGGCGCCCGGGGAAGCCTACGAGCAGTACTTC; CDR3: CASRAPGEAYEQYF
J: TRBJ1-1; D: TRBD1; V: TRBV9; size: NA; DNA: TGTGCCAGCAGCGCACGGGACAGGGGGCTTGGAGCTTTCTTT; CDR3: CASSARDRGLGAFF
J: TRBJ2-2; D: NA; V: TRBV6-4; size: medium-sized; DNA: TGTGCCAGCAGTGAGACAAACACCGGGGAGCTGTTTTTT; CDR3: CASSETNTGELFF
J: TRBJ2-1; D: NA; V: TRBV5-5; size: NA; DNA: TGTGCCAGCAGTCTCGCCGGGCCGACTTTCAATGAGCAGTTCTTC; CDR3: CASSLAGPTFNEQFF
J: TRBJ2-3; D: TRBD2; V: TRBV15; size: NA; DNA: TGTGCCACCAGCAGGACGACTAGCGGGAGACCTAGCACAGATACGCAGTATTTT; CDR3: CATSRTTSGRPSTDTQYF
J: TRBJ2-7; D: TRBD2; V: TRBV19; size: NA; DNA: TGTGCCAGTAGTCCCGGAGTAGCGGGAGGGCCTTCGAACTTC; CDR3: CASSPGVAGGPSNF
J: TRBJ2-1; D: TRBD2; V: TRBV27; size: NA; DNA: TGTGCCAGCAGTTTCGGACTAGCGGGAGGTTATGAGCAGTTCTTC; CDR3: CASSFGLAGGYEQFF
J: TRBJ2-3; D: NA; V: TRBV29-1; size: NA; DNA: TGCAGCGTTGTACAGAGGCCTACGCAGTATTTT; CDR3: CSVVQRPTQYF
J: TRBJ2-3; D: NA; V: TRBV6-5; size: once; DNA: TGTGCCAGCAGTTACTCGTCCGCGATCGGGCTGGATACGCAGTATTTT; CDR3: CASSYSSAIGLDTQYF
J: TRBJ2-3; D: TRBD2; V: TRBV6-5; size: NA; DNA: TGTGCCAGCAGTTACCTAGCGGGAGTCACAGATACGCAGTATTTT; CDR3: CASSYLAGVTDTQYF
J: TRBJ2-5; D: NA; V: TRBV19; size: NA; DNA: TGTGCCAGTAGTATAGGCGGGAGAGGGGGAGAGACCCAGTACTTC; CDR3: CASSIGGRGGETQYF
J: TRBJ1-1; D: NA; V: TRBV2; size: NA; DNA: TGTGCCAGCAGTCAGGACAGAACGATGAACACTGAAGCTTTCTTT; CDR3: CASSQDRTMNTEAFF
J: TRBJ2-3; D: NA; V: TRBV27; size: NA; DNA: TGTGCCAGCAGTTTATCAAACCCGGGGCAAGATACGCAGTATTTT; CDR3: CASSLSNPGQDTQYF
J: TRBJ1-2; D: NA; V: TRBV5-4; size: once; DNA: TGTGCCAGCAGGCTTTTCGGGAGGGGAAATTATGGCTACACCTTC; CDR3: CASRLFGRGNYGYTF